This T cell receptor beta chain was documented in a study of T-cell reconstitution after alpha-beta-depleted transplantation in children. Findings of the study overall: Expanded graft clones, several hundred of them, were reportedly the source of alpha-beta T cells about two months after transplant. Once a year had passed after transplant, T-cell counts and diversity came mostly from newly produced T cells.

Unique molecular identifiers were used to barcode this TCRbeta library. TCRdb reanalysed the PCR reads using MiXCR and keeps one entry per CDR3 protein. The sample contains 540,000 or so distinct CDR3 sequences, under 30% of which appear only once. At least ten counts were recorded for this clonotype. The antigen remains undetermined. The length of the CDR3 is 11 residues. V gave up 8 bases and J gave up 3 bases, with 8 bases separating them. Germline CDR1 reads MNHEY; CDR2 reads SVGAGI. The clonotype was recovered from a boy in the first two years of life who had a stem cell transplant for acute myeloid leukemia, so the T cells may come from the graft donor. Sequenced material: PBMCs, mostly from graft donor cells, taken 360 days after TCRalphabeta/CD19-depleted stem cell transplant. V usage is TRBV6-5 and J usage is TRBJ2-7, with D perhaps matching TRBD1 (5 bases). The CDR3 here is CASGRGYEQYV. CDR3 bases: TGTGCCAGCGGAAGGGGCTACGAGCAGTACGTC.